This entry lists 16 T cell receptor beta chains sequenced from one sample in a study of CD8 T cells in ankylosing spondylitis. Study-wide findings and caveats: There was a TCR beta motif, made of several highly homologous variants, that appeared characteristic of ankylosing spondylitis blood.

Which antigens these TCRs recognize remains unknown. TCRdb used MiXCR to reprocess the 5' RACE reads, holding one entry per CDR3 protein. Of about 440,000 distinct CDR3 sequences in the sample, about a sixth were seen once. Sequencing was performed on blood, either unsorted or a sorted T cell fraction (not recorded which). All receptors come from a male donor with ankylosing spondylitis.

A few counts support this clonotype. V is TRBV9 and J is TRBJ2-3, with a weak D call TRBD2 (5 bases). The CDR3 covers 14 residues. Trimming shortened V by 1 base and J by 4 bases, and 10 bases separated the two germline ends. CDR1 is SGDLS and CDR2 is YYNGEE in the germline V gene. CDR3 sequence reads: CASSVTSSADTQYF. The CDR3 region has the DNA TGTGCCAGCAGCGTAACTAGTAGCGCAGATACGCAGTATTTT.

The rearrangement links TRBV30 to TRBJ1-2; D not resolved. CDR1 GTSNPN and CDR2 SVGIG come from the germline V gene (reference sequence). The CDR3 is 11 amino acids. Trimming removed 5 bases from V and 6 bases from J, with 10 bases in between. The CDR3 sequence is CAWDWENGYTF. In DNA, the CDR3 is TGTGCCTGGGACTGGGAGAATGGCTACACCTTC. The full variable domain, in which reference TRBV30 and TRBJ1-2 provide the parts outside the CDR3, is SQTIHQWPATLVQPVGSPLSLECTVEGTSNPNLYWYRQAAGRGLQLLFYSVGIGQISSEVPQNLSASRPQDRQFILSSKKLLLSDSGFYLCAWDWENGYTFGSGTRLTVV.

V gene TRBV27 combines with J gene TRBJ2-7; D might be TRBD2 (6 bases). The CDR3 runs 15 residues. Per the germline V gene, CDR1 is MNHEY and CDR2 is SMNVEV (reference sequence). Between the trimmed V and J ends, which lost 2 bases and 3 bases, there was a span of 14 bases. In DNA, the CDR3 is TGTGCCAGCAGTTTACGCCCCGGGAGCAACTACGAGCAGTACTTC. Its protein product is CASSLRPGSNYEQYF.

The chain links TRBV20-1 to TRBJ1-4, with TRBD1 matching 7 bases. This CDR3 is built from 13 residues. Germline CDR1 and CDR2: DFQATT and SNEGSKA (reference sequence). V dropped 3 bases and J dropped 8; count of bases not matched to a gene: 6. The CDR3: CSARTGREEKLFF. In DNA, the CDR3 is TGCAGTGCTAGGACAGGGCGGGAGGAAAAACTGTTTTTT.

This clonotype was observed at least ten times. As DNA, the CDR3 is TGCAGTGCTTTCCGTGTAGGTACAGGTCTTCAGTACTTC. It encodes CSAFRVGTGLQYF. The V gene is TRBV20-1, the J gene TRBJ2-7; a weak D match, TRBD1 (5 bases). With 5 bases removed from V and 10 bases from J, the gap between germline ends came to 21 bases. The CDR3 has 13 amino acids. Germline-derived CDR1 and CDR2 are DFQATT and SNEGSKA (reference sequence).

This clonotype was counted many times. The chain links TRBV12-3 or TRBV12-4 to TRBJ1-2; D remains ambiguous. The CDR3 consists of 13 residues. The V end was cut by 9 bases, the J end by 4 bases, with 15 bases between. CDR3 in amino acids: CASKLAASYGYTF. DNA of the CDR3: TGTGCCAGTAAGCTCGCGGCTTCCTATGGCTACACCTTC.

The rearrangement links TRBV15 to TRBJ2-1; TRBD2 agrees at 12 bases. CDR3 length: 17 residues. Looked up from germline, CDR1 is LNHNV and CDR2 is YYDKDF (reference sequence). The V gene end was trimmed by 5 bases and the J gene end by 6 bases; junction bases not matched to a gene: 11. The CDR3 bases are TGTGCCACCAGCCCGCGCAAGACTAGCGGGAGTACCAATGAGCAGTTCTTC. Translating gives CATSPRKTSGSTNEQFF. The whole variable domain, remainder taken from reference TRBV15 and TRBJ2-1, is DAMVIQNPRYQVTQFGKPVTLSCSQTLNHNVMYWYQQKSSQAPKLLFHYYDKDFNNEADTPDNFQSRRPNTSFCFLDIRSPGLGDTAMYLCATSPRKTSGSTNEQFFGPGTRLTVL.

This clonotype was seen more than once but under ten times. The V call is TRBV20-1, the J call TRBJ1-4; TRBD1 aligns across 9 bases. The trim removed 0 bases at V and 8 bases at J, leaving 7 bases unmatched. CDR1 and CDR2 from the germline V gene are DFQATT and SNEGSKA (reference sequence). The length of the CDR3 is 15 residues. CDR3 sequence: CSARDYRDRVEKLFF. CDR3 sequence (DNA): TGCAGTGCTAGAGATTACCGGGACAGGGTAGAAAAACTGTTTTTT.

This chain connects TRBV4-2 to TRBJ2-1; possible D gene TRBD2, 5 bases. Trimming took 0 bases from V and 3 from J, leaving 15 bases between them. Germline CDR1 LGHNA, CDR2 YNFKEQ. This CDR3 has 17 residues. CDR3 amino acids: CASSQEPTRVIYNEQFF. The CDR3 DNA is TGTGCCAGCAGCCAAGAACCAACTAGGGTCATCTACAATGAGCAGTTCTTC.

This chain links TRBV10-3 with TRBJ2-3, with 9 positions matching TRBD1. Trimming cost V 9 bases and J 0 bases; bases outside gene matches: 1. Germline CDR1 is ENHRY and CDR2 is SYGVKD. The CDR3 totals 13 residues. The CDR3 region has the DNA TGTGCCATGGGACAGGGCAGCACAGATACGCAGTATTTT. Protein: CAMGQGSTDTQYF.

As DNA, the CDR3 is TGTGCCAGCAGTAAGGGGTTCATGAACACTGAAGCTTTCTTT. This gives the protein CASSKGFMNTEAFF. V usage is TRBV27 and J usage is TRBJ1-1; a weak D match, TRBD1 (5 bases). V gave up 5 bases and J gave up 0 bases, with 10 bases separating them. The CDR3 runs to 14 residues. In germline, CDR1 is MNHEY, CDR2 SMNVEV (reference sequence).

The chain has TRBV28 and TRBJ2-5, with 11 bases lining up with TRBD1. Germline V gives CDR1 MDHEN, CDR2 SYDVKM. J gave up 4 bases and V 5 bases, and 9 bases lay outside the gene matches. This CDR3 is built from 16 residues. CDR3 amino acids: CASSGRTGGFLETQYF. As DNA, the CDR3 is TGTGCCAGCAGTGGGCGGACAGGGGGCTTTTTAGAGACCCAGTACTTC.

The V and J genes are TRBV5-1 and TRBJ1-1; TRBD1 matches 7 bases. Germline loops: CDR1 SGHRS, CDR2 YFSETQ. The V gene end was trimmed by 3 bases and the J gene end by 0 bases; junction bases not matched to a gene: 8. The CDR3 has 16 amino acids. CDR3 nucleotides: TGCGCCAGCAGCTCAAGACAGGGCTACTTGAACACTGAAGCTTTCTTT. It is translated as CASSSRQGYLNTEAFF.

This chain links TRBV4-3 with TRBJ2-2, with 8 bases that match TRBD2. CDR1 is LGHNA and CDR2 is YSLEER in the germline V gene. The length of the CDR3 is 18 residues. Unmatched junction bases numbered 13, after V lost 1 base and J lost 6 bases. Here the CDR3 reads CASSQAGTSGSVPGELFF. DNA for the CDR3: TGCGCCAGCAGCCAAGCCGGGACTAGTGGTTCTGTTCCCGGGGAGCTGTTTTTT.

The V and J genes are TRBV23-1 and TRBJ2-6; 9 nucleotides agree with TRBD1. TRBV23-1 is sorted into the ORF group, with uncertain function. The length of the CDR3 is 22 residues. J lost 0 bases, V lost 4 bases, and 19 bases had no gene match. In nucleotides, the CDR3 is TGCGCCAGCAGTCCGGCGGGACAGGGAAGAAGTCAATTGAGCTCTGGGGCCAACGTCCTGACTTTC. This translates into CASSPAGQGRSQLSSGANVLTF.

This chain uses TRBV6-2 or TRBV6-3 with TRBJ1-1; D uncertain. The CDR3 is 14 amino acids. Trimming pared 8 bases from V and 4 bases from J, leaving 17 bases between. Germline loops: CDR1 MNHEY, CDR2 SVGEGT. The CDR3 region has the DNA TGTGCCAGCTATGAGGTAGATGTTACCACTGAAGCTTTCTTT. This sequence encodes CASYEVDVTTEAFF.